These 29 T cell receptor beta chains were all obtained from the same sample, sequenced in a study of cytomegalovirus exposure and HLA in healthy donors. Both 60 Vbeta primers and 13 Jbeta primers went into the PCR. Only in-frame clones appear in the TCRdb table, and some are missing; sequencing was by immunoSEQ multiplex PCR. Of 85,000 to 100,000 clones listed, 60% to 80% are singletons. The sample was PBMCs. These receptors originate from a woman aged 35 to 49 in good health and CMV-seronegative.

This clone was seen only a few times. V and J are TRBV9 and TRBJ1-5, with D possibly TRBD1 on 5 matching bases. The CDR3 is 15 residues long. CDR1 is SGDLS and CDR2 is YYNGEE in the germline V gene. Between the trimmed V and J ends, which lost 2 bases and 3 bases, there was a span of 12 bases. The CDR3 here is CASSVGGWVNQPQHF. The CDR3 bases are TGTGCCAGCAGCGTTGGGGGGTGGGTCAATCAGCCCCAGCATTTT.

This clone was detected once. The rearrangement uses TRBV27 and TRBJ2-3, with D maybe TRBD1 (6 bases). The V end was cut by 5 bases, the J end by 1 base, with 10 bases between. The CDR3 has 14 residues. The germline gives CDR1 MNHEY, CDR2 SMNVEV (reference sequence). This chain's CDR3 is CASSIYRGTDTQYF. CDR3 in DNA: TGTGCCAGCAGTATATACAGGGGCACAGATACGCAGTATTTT.

The CDR3 nucleotides are TGTGCCAGCAGCCTCGACAGAGGACAGTACTTC. As protein: CASSLDRGQYF. The rearrangement links TRBV14 to TRBJ2-7, with D maybe TRBD1 (5 bases). V lost 4 bases and J 10 bases, leaving 11 bases between the germline ends. CDR3 length: 11 amino acids. Germline V gene data show CDR1 as SGHDN and CDR2 as FVKESK.

With regard to this clone: One end of the junction varies from germline; a read error may be responsible. The rearrangement links TRBV5-4 to TRBJ1-2, with 7 bases aligning to TRBD1. The CDR3 spans 14 residues. Germline lookup yields CDR1 SGHNT and CDR2 YYREEE (reference sequence). CDR3 region: CASSLVGTDYGYTF. Here the CDR3 DNA reads TGTGCCAGCAGCTTGGTCGGGACAGACTACGGCTACACCTTC.

The J gene is TRBJ2-1, the V gene TRBV30, with 8 bases fitting TRBD2. The CDR3 length is 14 residues. V lost 3 bases to trimming and J lost 6 bases; unmatched junction nucleotides: 7. Germline loops: CDR1 GTSNPN, CDR2 SVGIG (reference sequence). The DNA of the CDR3 is TGTGCCTGGAGCACCGGGACTAGTTTCAATGAGCAGTTCTTC. Translating it yields CAWSTGTSFNEQFF.

The rearrangement joins TRBV30 to TRBJ2-4; 8 bases line up with TRBD2. The length of the CDR3 is 12 residues. V trimming: 0 bases; J trimming: 12 bases; junction bases outside the gene matches: 4. Germline V gene sequence: CDR1 GTSNPN, CDR2 SVGIG (reference sequence). In DNA, the CDR3 is TGTGCCTGGAGTGTGTCGCGGGGGGATCAGTACTTC. Its protein product is CAWSVSRGDQYF.

The chain is built from TRBV5-8 and TRBJ1-6, with D hard to call. CDR3 length equals 19 residues. Per germline, CDR1 SGHTS and CDR2 YDEGEE. V lost 0 bases, J lost 1 base, and 17 bases lay in between. The CDR3 sequence: CASSLERSLGDSYNSPLHF. The CDR3 region has the DNA TGTGCCAGCAGCTTGGAACGGAGCTTGGGTGATTCCTATAATTCACCCCTCCACTTT.

This chain joins TRBV5-6 and TRBJ2-4; possible D gene TRBD1, 5 bases. The CDR3 totals 15 residues. From germline, CDR1 is SGHDT and CDR2 YYEEEE. The V gene lost 4 bases and the J gene lost 2 bases, with 13 bases spanning the gap. The CDR3 region is CASSTPRDSKNIQYF. The CDR3 DNA sequence: TGTGCCAGCAGCACCCCCAGGGATTCCAAAAACATTCAGTACTTC.

The CDR3 spells CASSYADRVSTEAFF. For the CDR3, the DNA is TGTGCCAGCAGTTACGCCGACAGGGTGAGCACTGAAGCTTTCTTT. The chain recombines TRBV6-5 with TRBJ1-1, with 7 bases lining up with TRBD1. Trimming removed 2 bases from V and 4 bases from J; junction bases left unmatched: 7. The germline CDR1 and CDR2 sequences are MNHEY and SVGAGI. The CDR3 runs 15 residues.

The chain has TRBV30 and TRBJ1-1; D is unclear. CDR1 and CDR2 from the germline V gene are GTSNPN and SVGIG (reference sequence). The length of the CDR3 is 13 residues. V was trimmed by 7 bases and J by 1 base, leaving 13 bases between them. This CDR3 is CALALYGNTEAFF. The CDR3 DNA sequence: TGTGCCTTAGCCCTCTATGGGAACACTGAAGCTTTCTTT.

The chain links TRBV4-1 to TRBJ2-2; TRBD1 agrees at 9 bases. Germline V gene lookup returns CDR1 MGHRA and CDR2 YSYEKL. The CDR3 has 16 amino acids. Trimming cost V 1 base and J 2 bases; bases outside gene matches: 2. CDR3 in DNA: TGCGCCAGCAGCCAAGGGGGACAGGGCAACACCGGGGAGCTGTTTTTT. It is translated as CASSQGGQGNTGELFF.

The rearrangement joins TRBV27 to TRBJ2-2; no firm D call. Trimming removed 3 bases at V and 5 bases at J, with 16 bases between. There are 16 residues in the CDR3. Germline lookup yields CDR1 MNHEY and CDR2 SMNVEV (reference sequence). This CDR3 is CASSFNFQSPTGELFF. The CDR3 coding sequence is TGTGCCAGCAGTTTCAATTTCCAGTCCCCGACCGGGGAGCTGTTTTTT.

The genes are TRBV19 and TRBJ1-2, with D perhaps TRBD1 (6 bases). The ends were cut back, 6 bases at V and 9 bases at J, with 11 bases in the middle. This CDR3 is built from 11 residues. Looked up from germline, CDR1 is LNHDA and CDR2 is SQIVND (reference sequence). This CDR3 reads CASSHRESYTF. In DNA form, the CDR3 reads TGTGCCAGTAGCCACAGGGAGAGCTACACCTTC.

This clone was recorded once. Other DNA variants within this sample encode the same CDR3. The rearrangement joins TRBV27 to TRBJ2-7; no clear D gene. The length of the CDR3 is 13 residues. Germline CDR1 is MNHEY and CDR2 is SMNVEV (reference sequence). V was clipped by 0 bases and J by 7 bases, with 10 bases between them. The CDR3 region is CASSLSRSAEQYF. CDR3 in DNA: TGTGCCAGCAGTTTATCGAGAAGCGCTGAGCAGTACTTC.

This clone was recorded a few times. The V gene is TRBV7-9, the J gene TRBJ2-7; 7 bases are a match to TRBD1. V dropped 5 bases and J dropped 2; count of bases not matched to a gene: 6. Germline V gives CDR1 SEHNR, CDR2 FQNEAQ (reference sequence). The CDR3 is 14 residues long. CDR3 residues: CASSIGQEPYEQYF. The CDR3 DNA reads as TGTGCCAGCAGCATTGGACAGGAGCCCTACGAGCAGTACTTC.

V and J are TRBV5-4 and TRBJ1-3; 7 bases map to TRBD1. V lost 3 bases and J lost 2; bases outside the gene matches: 2. CDR1 and CDR2 from the germline V gene are SGHNT and YYREEE (reference sequence). This CDR3 region has 14 residues. The DNA of the CDR3 is TGTGCCAGCAGCTCCAGGGGGACTGGAAACACCATATATTTT. Encoded protein: CASSSRGTGNTIYF.

The chain recombines TRBV19 with TRBJ1-4, with 9 bases fitting TRBD1. CDR1 is LNHDA and CDR2 is SQIVND in the germline V gene (reference sequence). V was clipped by 6 bases and J by 8 bases; unmatched bases: 16. The CDR3 totals 17 residues. CDR3 sequence (DNA): TGTGCCAGTAGGATCGGACAGGGGCCTATTGAAATAGAAAAACTGTTTTTT. It translates to CASRIGQGPIEIEKLFF.

The chain joins TRBV9 to TRBJ2-3; 10 nucleotides match TRBD2. Per the germline V gene, CDR1 is SGDLS and CDR2 is YYNGEE. The CDR3 is 16 amino acids. The ends lost 4 bases at V and 9 bases at J; junction bases unmatched: 14. The CDR3, as DNA: TGTGCCAGCAGCACCGGAACTAGCGGGGCTGGTGAGACGCAGTATTTT. Protein sequence: CASSTGTSGAGETQYF.

The chain links TRBV6-5 to TRBJ2-1; no clear D gene. V was shortened by 4 bases and J by 0 bases, with 10 bases between the two germline ends. Germline V gene lookup returns CDR1 MNHEY and CDR2 SVGAGI. The CDR3 length is 15 residues. The CDR3 DNA follows: TGTGCCAGCAGTTTGACACACAGCTCCTACAATGAGCAGTTCTTC. Encoded protein: CASSLTHSSYNEQFF.

A few counts support this clone. The rearrangement joins TRBV7-3 to TRBJ1-3; a weak D match, TRBD1 (6 bases). The germline V and J ends were trimmed by 3 bases and 0 bases, with 6 bases remaining between them. The CDR3 totals 14 residues. Germline CDR1 SGHTA, CDR2 FQGTGA. CDR3 in DNA: TGTGCCAGCAGCTTGGACAGCTCTGGAAACACCATATATTTT. Its translation: CASSLDSSGNTIYF.

At least ten counts were recorded for this clone. The chain joins TRBV7-6 to TRBJ1-1; possible D gene TRBD1, 6 bases. Between the trimmed V and J ends, which lost 2 bases and 1 base, there was a span of 11 bases. The CDR3 runs 15 residues. Germline-derived CDR1 and CDR2 are SGHVS and FNYEAQ. This CDR3 reads CASSLMAGENTEAFF. The CDR3 nucleotides read TGTGCCAGCAGCTTAATGGCAGGGGAGAACACTGAAGCTTTCTTT.

The chain recombines TRBV7-3 with TRBJ2-3, with D perhaps TRBD1 (6 bases). The CDR3 covers 15 residues. The V gene lost 1 base and the J gene lost 4 bases, with 12 bases spanning the gap. Germline V gene data show CDR1 as SGHTA and CDR2 as FQGTGA. In nucleotides, the CDR3 is TGTGCCAGCAGCTTAATGGCAGGGGTCGCAGATACGCAGTATTTT. Amino acid sequence: CASSLMAGVADTQYF.

The CDR3 spells CASLQGASPLHF. CDR3 nucleotide sequence: TGTGCTAGTTTGCAGGGCGCTTCACCCCTCCACTTT. The chain carries TRBV12-5 and TRBJ1-6; the D gene is possibly TRBD1 (5 bases). The CDR3 is made up of 12 amino acids. Trimming pared 8 bases from V and 9 bases from J, leaving 11 bases between. CDR1 LGHNT and CDR2 FRNRAP come from the germline V gene. Supplemented by reference TRBV12-5 and TRBJ1-6, the full variable domain reads DARVTQTPRHKVTEMGQEVTMRCQPILGHNTVFWYRQTMMQGLELLAYFRNRAPLDDSGMPKDRFSAEMPDATLATLKIQPSEPRDSAVYFCASLQGASPLHFGNGTRLTVT.

The V gene is TRBV7-9, the J gene TRBJ2-3; D is possibly TRBD2 (5 bases). This CDR3 spans 14 amino acids. CDR1 is SEHNR and CDR2 is FQNEAQ in the germline V gene (reference sequence). V lost 4 bases to trimming and J lost 1 base, with 9 bases between them. The CDR3 DNA follows: TGTGCCAGCAGCTACGTCGGGGGCACAGATACGCAGTATTTT. It translates to CASSYVGGTDTQYF.

The V gene is TRBV9, the J gene TRBJ2-7; possible D gene TRBD2, 5 bases. V lost 4 bases and J 0 bases, leaving 11 bases between the germline ends. The germline V gene has CDR1 SGDLS and CDR2 YYNGEE. The CDR3 runs to 14 residues. CDR3 bases: TGTGCCAGCAGCCCAACCGGGAACTCCTACGAGCAGTACTTC. Translating it yields CASSPTGNSYEQYF. Full variable domain (outside the CDR3, taken from reference TRBV9 and TRBJ2-7): DSGVTQTPKHLITATGQRVTLRCSPRSGDLSVYWYQQSLDQGLQFLIQYYNGEERAKGNILERFSAQQFPDLHSELNLSSLELGDSALYFCASSPTGNSYEQYFGPGTRLTVT.

This clone was picked up a small number of times. The V and J genes are TRBV4-3 and TRBJ1-1; TRBD1 aligns across 9 bases. CDR3 size: 16 residues. Germline CDR1 reads LGHNA; CDR2 reads YSLEER. After removal of 2 bases from V and 3 bases from J, the junction contained 7 bases not matched to a gene. The CDR3 coding sequence is TGCGCCAGCAGCCAACACTACAGGGGGCGGGACACTGAAGCTTTCTTT. This translates into CASSQHYRGRDTEAFF.

The chain joins TRBV11-2 to TRBJ2-5; TRBD2 agrees at 10 bases. Germline CDR1 is SGHAT and CDR2 is FQNNGV. CDR3 length: 18 amino acids. J was trimmed by 5 bases and V by 5 bases; bases with no gene match: 17. Here the CDR3 reads CASSPRRSGGAGRETQYF. Here the CDR3 DNA reads TGTGCCAGCAGCCCTCGTCGGAGCGGGGGGGCTGGAAGGGAGACCCAGTACTTC.

This clone appeared a few times. The CDR3 loop reads CASSLEQGSTEAFF. CDR3 nucleotides: TGTGCCAGCAGCTTAGAACAGGGGTCCACTGAAGCTTTCTTT. The V call is TRBV7-9, the J call TRBJ1-1, with TRBD1 identical over 7 bases. V was clipped by 1 base and J by 4 bases; unmatched bases: 3. The CDR3 totals 14 residues. CDR1 is SEHNR and CDR2 is FQNEAQ in the germline V gene (reference sequence).

The V call is TRBV30, the J call TRBJ2-1; TRBD2 matches 11 bases. V lost 1 base, J lost 9 bases, and 11 bases stayed unmatched. This CDR3 is 16 amino acids long. Germline values: CDR1 GTSNPN, CDR2 SVGIG (reference sequence). This CDR3 is CAWSGRLAGSGGEQFF. In DNA, the CDR3 is TGTGCCTGGAGTGGTCGACTAGCGGGGTCTGGTGGTGAGCAGTTCTTC.